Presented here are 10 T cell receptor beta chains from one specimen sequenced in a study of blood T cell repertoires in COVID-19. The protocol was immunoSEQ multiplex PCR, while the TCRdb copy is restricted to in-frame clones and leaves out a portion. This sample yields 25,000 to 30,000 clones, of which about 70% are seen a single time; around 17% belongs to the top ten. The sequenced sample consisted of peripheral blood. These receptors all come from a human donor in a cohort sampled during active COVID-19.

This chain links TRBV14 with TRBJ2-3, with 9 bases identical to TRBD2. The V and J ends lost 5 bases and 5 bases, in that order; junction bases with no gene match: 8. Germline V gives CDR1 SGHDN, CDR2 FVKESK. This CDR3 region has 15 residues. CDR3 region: CASSVRGLAVDTQYF. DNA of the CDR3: TGTGCCAGCAGCGTAAGGGGACTAGCAGTAGATACGCAGTATTTT.

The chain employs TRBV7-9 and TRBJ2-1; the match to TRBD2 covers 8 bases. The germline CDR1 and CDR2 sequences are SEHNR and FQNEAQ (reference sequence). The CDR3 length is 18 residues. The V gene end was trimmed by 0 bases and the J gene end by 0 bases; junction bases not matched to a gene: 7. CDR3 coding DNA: TGTGCCAGCAGCTTAGCGCGCCTAGCGGGTAGCTCCTACAATGAGCAGTTCTTC. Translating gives CASSLARLAGSSYNEQFF.

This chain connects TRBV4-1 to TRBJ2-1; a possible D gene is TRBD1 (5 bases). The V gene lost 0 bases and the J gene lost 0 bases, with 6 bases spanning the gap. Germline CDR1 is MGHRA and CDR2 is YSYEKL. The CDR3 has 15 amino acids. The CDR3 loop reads CASSQEGVSYNEQFF. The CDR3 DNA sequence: TGCGCCAGCAGCCAAGAAGGGGTCTCCTACAATGAGCAGTTCTTC.

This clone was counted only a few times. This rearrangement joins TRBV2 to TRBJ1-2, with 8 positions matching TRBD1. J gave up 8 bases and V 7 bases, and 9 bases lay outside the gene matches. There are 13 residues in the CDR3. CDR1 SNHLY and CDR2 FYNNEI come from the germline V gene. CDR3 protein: CASTDRQGFGYTF. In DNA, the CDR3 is TGTGCCAGCACCGACAGACAGGGGTTCGGCTACACCTTC.

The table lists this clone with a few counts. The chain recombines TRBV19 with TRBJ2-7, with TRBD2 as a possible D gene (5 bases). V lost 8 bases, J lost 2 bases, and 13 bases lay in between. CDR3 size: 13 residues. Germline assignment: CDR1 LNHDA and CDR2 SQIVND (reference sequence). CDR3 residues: CASGMTGTYEQYF. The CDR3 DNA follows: TGTGCCAGTGGGATGACCGGGACCTACGAGCAGTACTTC.

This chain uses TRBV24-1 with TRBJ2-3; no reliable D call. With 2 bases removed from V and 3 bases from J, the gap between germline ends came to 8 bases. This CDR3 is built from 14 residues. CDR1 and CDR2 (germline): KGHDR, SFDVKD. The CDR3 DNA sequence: TGTGCCACCAGTGATTCCCCTTTTACAGATACGCAGTATTTT. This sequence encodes CATSDSPFTDTQYF.

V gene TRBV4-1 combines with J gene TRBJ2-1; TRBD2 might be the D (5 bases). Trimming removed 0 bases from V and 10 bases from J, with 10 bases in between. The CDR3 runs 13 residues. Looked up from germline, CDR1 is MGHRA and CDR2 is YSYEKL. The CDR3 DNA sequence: TGCGCCAGCAGCCAAGATCTTCGGAGGGAGCAGTTCTTC. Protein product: CASSQDLRREQFF.

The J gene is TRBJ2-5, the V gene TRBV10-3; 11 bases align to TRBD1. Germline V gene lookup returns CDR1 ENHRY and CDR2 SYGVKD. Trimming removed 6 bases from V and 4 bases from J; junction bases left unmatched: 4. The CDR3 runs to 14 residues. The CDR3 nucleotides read TGTGCCATCAGAGGGACAGGGGGGACAGAGACCCAGTACTTC. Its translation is CAIRGTGGTETQYF.

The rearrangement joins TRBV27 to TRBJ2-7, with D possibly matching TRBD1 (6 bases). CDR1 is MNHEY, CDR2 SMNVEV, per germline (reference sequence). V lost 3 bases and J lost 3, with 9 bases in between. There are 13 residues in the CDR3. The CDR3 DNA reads TGTGCCAGCAGTTTGAGGACAGACTACGAGCAGTACTTC. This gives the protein CASSLRTDYEQYF.

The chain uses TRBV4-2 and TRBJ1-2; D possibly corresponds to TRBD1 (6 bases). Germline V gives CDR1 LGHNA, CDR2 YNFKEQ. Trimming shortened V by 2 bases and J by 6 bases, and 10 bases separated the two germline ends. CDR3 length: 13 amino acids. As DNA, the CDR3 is TGTGCCAGCAGCCAACCCCCAGGGGATGGCTACACCTTC. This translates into CASSQPPGDGYTF.